This T cell receptor beta chain was captured by sequencing in a study of technical replicates of blood from a handful of donors. Measured with immunoSEQ multiplex PCR; TCRdb has only the in-frame clones, and not every one. The sample lists more than 45,000 clones, 91% occurring once. Looked up from germline, CDR1 is LNHDA and CDR2 is SQIVND (reference sequence). V was trimmed by 10 bases and J by 8 bases, leaving 11 bases between them. The CDR3 runs 10 residues. The chain couples TRBV19 to TRBJ1-2, with unresolved D. Sequencing input: PBMCs. The source of this sequence is a human donor in good health. Some clones in this sample may be carry-over from other donors' samples. Written as DNA, the CDR3 is TGTGCCACCGAGTACTGGGGCTACACCTTC. This translates into CATEYWGYTF.